What follows are 2 T cell receptor beta chains derived from one specimen sequenced in a study of PD-L1 blockade in urothelial cancer. Produced via immunoSEQ multiplex PCR; TCRdb's table is partial and in-frame only. The sample includes some 40,000 clones, around 90% of them seen just once. The sample here was PBMCs, taken around atezolizumab (anti-PD-L1) treatment. These receptors were taken from a man aged 70-80 years with urothelial cancer.

The rearrangement joins TRBV28 to TRBJ1-2; TRBD1 is a possible D gene (6 bases). CDR3 length: 14 amino acids. The germline V gene has CDR1 MDHEN and CDR2 SYDVKM. Trimming left V 3 bases short and J 6 bases short, with 14 bases between. CDR3 amino acids: CASSLAQGRNGYTF. CDR3 bases: TGTGCCAGCAGTTTGGCGCAGGGGCGGAATGGCTACACCTTC.

This clone was observed once. The CDR3, as DNA: TGTGCCAGCAGCGTACAGGGGAGCTCCTACAATGAGCAGTTCTTC. Translating gives CASSVQGSSYNEQFF. The chain employs TRBV9 and TRBJ2-1; tentative D call: TRBD1 (6 bases). With 1 base removed from V and 0 bases from J, the gap between germline ends came to 8 bases. CDR1 and CDR2 from the germline V gene are SGDLS and YYNGEE. The CDR3 has 15 residues.